The 22 T cell receptor beta chains listed next were all sequenced from one sample in a study of T cell responses to AZD1222 COVID-19 vaccine. TCRdb keeps only in-frame clones here, not all; method: immunoSEQ multiplex PCR. The data contain about 55,000 clones, 87% of them singletons. The source was peripheral blood, collected on day 0 of AZD1222 vaccination. Receptor source: an adult in good health.

This clone was seen a single time. CDR3 sequence (DNA): TGTGCCAGCAGTTACGACACCAAACAGGCCCTCCACTTT. Residues: CASSYDTKQALHF. The chain uses TRBV6-2 or TRBV6-3 and TRBJ1-6; TRBD1 is a possible D gene (5 bases). The CDR3 loop spans 13 amino acids. V shed 2 bases and J shed 14 bases, with 13 bases lying between them. The germline CDR1 and CDR2 sequences are MNHEY and SVGEGT.

V is TRBV16 and J is TRBJ1-4; 8 bases line up with TRBD1. In germline, CDR1 is KGHSY, CDR2 FQNENV. CDR3 length equals 18 residues. V lost 3 bases to trimming and J lost 3 bases; unmatched junction nucleotides: 12. The CDR3 reads CASSHPGQGIAPNEKLFF. CDR3 nucleotides: TGTGCCAGCAGCCACCCTGGACAGGGTATAGCACCTAATGAAAAACTGTTTTTT.

This clone has only a few counts. The gene calls are TRBV19 and TRBJ2-6; D gene unclear. CDR1 is LNHDA, CDR2 SQIVND, per germline (reference sequence). The CDR3 totals 17 residues. Deletions cut 1 base from V and 0 bases from J, with 10 bases between. In nucleotides, the CDR3 is TGTGCCAGTAGTATAGGAGGCAGTTACTCTGGGGCCAACGTCCTGACTTTC. Its translation: CASSIGGSYSGANVLTF.

The chain recombines TRBV5-1 with TRBJ1-5; perhaps TRBD1 as D (5 bases). V lost 2 bases and J 2 bases, leaving 11 bases between the germline ends. Looked up from germline, CDR1 is SGHRS and CDR2 is YFSETQ. CDR3 size: 15 residues. In DNA form, the CDR3 reads TGCGCCAGCAGCTTAGACAGTAGTGGCAATCAGCCCCAGCATTTT. It is translated as CASSLDSSGNQPQHF.

The gene calls are TRBV24-1 and TRBJ2-3, with TRBD1 matching 10 bases. J lost 3 bases, V lost 0 bases, and 2 bases had no gene match. The CDR3 is made up of 16 amino acids. Germline CDR1 KGHDR, CDR2 SFDVKD. The CDR3 sequence is CATSDLRDRGTDTQYF. CDR3 DNA: TGTGCCACCAGTGATTTGCGGGACAGGGGAACAGATACGCAGTATTTT.

This chain joins TRBV9 and TRBJ2-5; D might be TRBD1 or TRBD2, each matching 6 bases. The CDR3 length is 16 residues. The V gene's germline CDR1 is SGDLS and CDR2 YYNGEE. Trimming left V 0 bases short and J 0 bases short, with 12 bases between. DNA of the CDR3: TGTGCCAGCAGCGTAGGGGGGGCAACGTACCAAGAGACCCAGTACTTC. It is translated as CASSVGGATYQETQYF.

The J gene is TRBJ1-1, the V gene TRBV28; 7 bases fit TRBD1. The CDR3 runs to 17 residues. CDR1 and CDR2 (germline): MDHEN, SYDVKM. Trimming cost V 4 bases and J 5 bases; bases outside gene matches: 16. CDR3 in DNA: TGTGCCAGCAGTTCTTACCCACAGGGGTCGGTCTGGACTGAAGCTTTCTTT. Its protein product is CASSSYPQGSVWTEAFF.

This rearrangement joins TRBV2 to TRBJ1-6; D unclear. Germline loops: CDR1 SNHLY, CDR2 FYNNEI. V was shortened by 10 bases and J by 6 bases, with 16 bases between the two germline ends. This CDR3 is built from 14 residues. The CDR3 spells CATRVGGSNSPLHF. As DNA, the CDR3 is TGTGCCACCCGGGTGGGAGGGTCTAATTCACCCCTCCACTTT.

This chain connects TRBV7-9 to TRBJ2-2, with a possible D match to TRBD2 (6 bases). The CDR3 sequence is 14 residues long. Germline CDR1 reads SEHNR; CDR2 reads FQNEAQ (reference sequence). V lost 5 bases to trimming and J lost 0 bases, with 7 bases between them. The DNA for the CDR3 is TGTGCCAGCAGCGGGGGGACGAACACCGGGGAGCTGTTTTTT. Protein sequence: CASSGGTNTGELFF.

The chain links TRBV6-5 to TRBJ1-3, with D possibly being TRBD1 (5 bases). The V and J ends lost 2 bases and 0 bases respectively, with 8 bases between them. This CDR3 contains 15 residues. Germline lookup yields CDR1 MNHEY and CDR2 SVGAGI. The CDR3 region is CASSYDGTSGNTIYF. The CDR3 DNA is TGTGCCAGCAGTTACGATGGGACCTCTGGAAACACCATATATTTT.

This clone was seen more than once but under ten times. The V gene is TRBV9, the J gene TRBJ1-2, with 12 bases matching TRBD1. V shed 4 bases, J shed 7 bases, and the junction held 8 bases outside the gene matches. Looked up from germline, CDR1 is SGDLS and CDR2 is YYNGEE. There are 15 residues in the CDR3. Written as DNA, the CDR3 is TGTGCCAGCAGCCCTGTAGGGACAGGGGGCTCTGGCTACACCTTC. This codes for CASSPVGTGGSGYTF.

The V gene is TRBV19, the J gene TRBJ1-6; tentatively, D is TRBD1 (6 bases). CDR3 length: 15 residues. V lost 2 bases and J 3 bases, leaving 8 bases between the germline ends. CDR1 and CDR2 (germline): LNHDA, SQIVND (reference sequence). The chain's CDR3 is CASSIQDSYNSPLHF. The CDR3 DNA is TGTGCCAGTAGTATACAGGACAGCTATAATTCACCCCTCCACTTT.

Only one count was recorded for this clone. The chain couples TRBV7-9 to TRBJ1-4; the D is unclear. This CDR3 contains 14 residues. Deletions cut 8 bases from V and 6 bases from J, with 16 bases between. Germline CDR1 is SEHNR and CDR2 is FQNEAQ (reference sequence). CDR3 in amino acids: CASEVTAGDEKLFF. The DNA of the CDR3 is TGTGCCAGCGAGGTCACGGCTGGTGATGAAAAACTGTTTTTT.

This chain uses TRBV11-3 with TRBJ2-3; 10 nucleotides agree with TRBD2. Germline CDR1 SGHNT, CDR2 YENEEA. The trim removed 5 bases at V and 9 bases at J, leaving 11 bases unmatched. The CDR3 extends over 15 amino acids. In DNA, the CDR3 is TGTGCCAGCAGCCCAACGAGCGGGGGGGCCTACACGCAGTATTTT. This codes for CASSPTSGGAYTQYF.

CDR3 nucleotides: TGTGCCAGCAGCCCAGGACAGGGGGCTTATTCACCCCTCCACTTT. Its translation is CASSPGQGAYSPLHF. The chain recombines TRBV7-2 with TRBJ1-6, with TRBD1 identical over 11 bases. This CDR3 has 15 amino acids. Germline V gene lookup returns CDR1 SGHTA and CDR2 FQGNSA. J gave up 8 bases and V 5 bases, and 5 bases lay outside the gene matches.

The chain recombines TRBV15 with TRBJ1-1; D gene ambiguous. The CDR3 is 13 amino acids. Germline CDR1 is LNHNV and CDR2 is YYDKDF (reference sequence). V dropped 0 bases and J dropped 7 bases, with 9 bases sitting between them. Here the CDR3 DNA reads TGTGCCACCAGCAGAGATTCAGACCTTGAAGCTTTCTTT. Translating it yields CATSRDSDLEAFF.

This clone has more than one count but fewer than ten. The chain couples TRBV5-1 to TRBJ1-1; D is undetermined. V was shortened by 1 base and J by 1 base, with 11 bases between the two germline ends. CDR3 length equals 15 residues. Germline-derived CDR1 and CDR2 are SGHRS and YFSETQ. The chain's CDR3 is CASSLTDSTNTEAFF. The CDR3 nucleotides are TGCGCCAGCAGCTTGACAGACTCTACGAACACTGAAGCTTTCTTT.

This clone was recorded once. The gene calls are TRBV7-9 and TRBJ2-7; weak D call: TRBD1 (6 bases). This CDR3 region has 15 residues. Deletions cut 7 bases from V and 2 bases from J, with 18 bases between. Germline-derived CDR1 and CDR2 are SEHNR and FQNEAQ (reference sequence). This CDR3 is CASTPPGENTYEQYF. CDR3 bases: TGTGCCAGCACCCCACCAGGGGAAAATACCTACGAGCAGTACTTC.

The chain is built from TRBV9 and TRBJ1-6, with D perhaps TRBD1 (5 bases). Trimming took off 3 bases at V and 8 bases at J, with 12 bases between the two ends. This CDR3 has 14 amino acids. Germline values: CDR1 SGDLS, CDR2 YYNGEE. The CDR3 spells CASSAGDHDSPLHF. CDR3 DNA: TGTGCCAGCAGCGCCGGGGACCACGATTCACCCCTCCACTTT.

This clone was seen once. CDR3: CASSLEQGKTEAFF. Here the CDR3 DNA reads TGTGCCAGCAGCTTAGAGCAGGGTAAGACTGAAGCTTTCTTT. The gene calls are TRBV5-6 and TRBJ1-1; TRBD1 is a possible D gene (5 bases). Germline V CDR1 and CDR2: SGHDT, YYEEEE. Trimming took off 2 bases at V and 5 bases at J, with 13 bases between the two ends. CDR3 length: 14 residues.

The gene calls are TRBV12-3 or TRBV12-4 and TRBJ1-2; D is ambiguous. The V gene lost 2 bases and the J gene lost 13 bases, with 11 bases spanning the gap. The CDR3 extends over 11 amino acids. Here the CDR3 reads CASSLSRHPTF. CDR3 in DNA: TGTGCCAGCAGTTTAAGTCGCCACCCCACCTTC.

The chain employs TRBV18 and TRBJ1-2, with D tentatively TRBD1 (5 bases). The CDR3 consists of 13 residues. The ends were cut back, 3 bases at V and 4 bases at J, with 9 bases in the middle. Germline V lookup: CDR1 KGHSH, CDR2 LQKENI. DNA of the CDR3: TGTGCCAGCTCACCGGACAAGCTCTATGGCTACACCTTC. This codes for CASSPDKLYGYTF.